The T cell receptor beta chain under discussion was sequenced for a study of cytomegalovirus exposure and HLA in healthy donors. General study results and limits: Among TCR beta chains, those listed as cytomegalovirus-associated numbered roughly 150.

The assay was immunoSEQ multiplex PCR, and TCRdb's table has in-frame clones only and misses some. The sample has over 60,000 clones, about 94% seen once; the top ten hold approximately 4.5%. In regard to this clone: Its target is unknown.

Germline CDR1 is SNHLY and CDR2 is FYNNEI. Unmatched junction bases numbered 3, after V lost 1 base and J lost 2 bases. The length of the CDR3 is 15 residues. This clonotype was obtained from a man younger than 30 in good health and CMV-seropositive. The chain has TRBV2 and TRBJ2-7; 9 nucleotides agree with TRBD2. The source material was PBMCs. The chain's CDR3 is CASSEGLADPYEQYF. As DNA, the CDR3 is TGTGCCAGCAGTGAAGGACTAGCGGACCCCTACGAGCAGTACTTC.